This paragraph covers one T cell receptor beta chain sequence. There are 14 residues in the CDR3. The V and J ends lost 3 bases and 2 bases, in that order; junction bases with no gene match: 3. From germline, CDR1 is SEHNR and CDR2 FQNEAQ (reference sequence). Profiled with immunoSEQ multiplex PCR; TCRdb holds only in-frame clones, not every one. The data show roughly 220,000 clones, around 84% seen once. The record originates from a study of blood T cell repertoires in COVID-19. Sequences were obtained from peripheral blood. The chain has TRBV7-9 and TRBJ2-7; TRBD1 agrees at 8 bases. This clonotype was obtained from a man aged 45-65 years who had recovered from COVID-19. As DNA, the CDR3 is TGTGCCAGCAGCTTGGGGACAGGTCCCTACGAGCAGTACTTC. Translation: CASSLGTGPYEQYF.